Shown below are 6 T cell receptor beta chains from a single sample sequenced in a study of cytomegalovirus exposure and HLA in healthy donors. Profiled with immunoSEQ multiplex PCR; TCRdb holds only in-frame clones, not every one. The table includes about 310,000 clones, around 90% detected once. The sample consisted of PBMCs. These receptors all stem from a man younger than 40 in good health and CMV-seronegative.

The V call is TRBV6-5, the J call TRBJ1-6; 9 nucleotides agree with TRBD1. The J segment lost 6 bases and the V segment lost 6 bases, leaving 6 bases of the junction unmatched. Germline lookup yields CDR1 MNHEY and CDR2 SVGAGI. The CDR3 consists of 15 residues. The CDR3 region has the DNA TGTGCCAGCAGATTTCGGACAGGGGCTAATTCACCCCTCCACTTT. It specifies CASRFRTGANSPLHF.

The genes are TRBV5-3 and TRBJ2-4; D may be TRBD2 (7 bases). TRBV5-3 is an ORF for which the function is uncertain. Trimming removed 5 bases at V and 1 base at J, with 16 bases between. The CDR3 extends over 16 amino acids. In DNA form, the CDR3 reads TGTGCCAGAAGACCTAGGACAGCGGGGGCCAAAAACATTCAGTACTTC. Protein product: CARRPRTAGAKNIQYF.

The rearrangement joins TRBV27 to TRBJ1-2, with D hard to call. The germline V gene has CDR1 MNHEY and CDR2 SMNVEV (reference sequence). V shed 1 base and J shed 1 base, with 7 bases lying between them. The CDR3 covers 14 residues. The CDR3 nucleotides read TGTGCCAGCAGTTTATTTCCCAATAACTATGGCTACACCTTC. Its protein is CASSLFPNNYGYTF.

This chain joins TRBV6-1 and TRBJ1-5, with a weak D call TRBD1 (5 bases). The CDR3 extends over 16 amino acids. Germline V CDR1 and CDR2: MNHNS, SASEGT. Between the trimmed V and J ends, which lost 3 bases and 6 bases, there was a span of 18 bases. The CDR3 coding sequence is TGTGCCAGCAGTGACCTGGTGGGGCCTAAAAGTCAGCCCCAGCATTTT. Its translation: CASSDLVGPKSQPQHF.

The J gene is TRBJ2-7, the V gene TRBV12-5, with D tentatively TRBD1 (5 bases). This CDR3 contains 12 residues. The germline V gene has CDR1 LGHNT and CDR2 FRNRAP. V lost 7 bases and J 5 bases, leaving 12 bases between the germline ends. The DNA for the CDR3 is TGTGCTAGTGCTTCAGGGATCAACGAGCAGTACTTC. Translating gives CASASGINEQYF.

This clone was seen more than once but under ten times. Other DNA sequences from this sample encode an identical CDR3 as well. The chain is built from TRBV19 and TRBJ2-7, with TRBD2 as a possible D gene (5 bases). The CDR3 has 13 amino acids. CDR1 is LNHDA and CDR2 is SQIVND in the germline V gene (reference sequence). V was cut by 1 base and J by 2 bases, with 6 bases left in between. DNA for the CDR3: TGTGCCAGTAGTATAGGGGGAGCCTACGAGCAGTACTTC. Residues: CASSIGGAYEQYF. The entire variable domain, with the rest obtained from reference TRBV19 and TRBJ2-7, is as follows: DGGITQSPKYLFRKEGQNVTLSCEQNLNHDAMYWYRQDPGQGLRLIYYSQIVNDFQKGDIAEGYSVSREKKESFPLTVTSAQKNPTAFYLCASSIGGAYEQYFGPGTRLTVT.